Sequencing of this T cell receptor beta chain was carried out in a study of OX40 agonist ivuxolimab in advanced cancers. On the study more broadly: Three individuals attained partial responses, comprising one hepatocellular carcinoma case and two cutaneous melanoma cases.

CDR1 and CDR2 from the germline V gene are SEHNR and FQNEAQ (reference sequence). Trimming cost V 4 bases and J 1 base, with 8 bases left between them. CDR3 length: 14 residues. Assay: immunoSEQ multiplex PCR; the TCRdb copy retains only in-frame clones and omits some. There are around 40,000 clones in the sample; 70% to 90% occur only once, and less than 3% lies in the top ten. Autoimmune disease history or systemic immunosuppression led to patient exclusion. This TCR was recovered from an adult with an advanced solid tumor such as melanoma, head and neck, liver or kidney cancer. The sample consisted of CD4+ or CD8+ T cells sorted from blood, taken in a trial of the OX40 agonist ivuxolimab. The chain employs TRBV7-9 and TRBJ1-3; D gene unclear. CDR3 protein: CASSSGISGNTIYF. CDR3 nucleotides: TGTGCCAGCAGCTCTGGTATATCTGGAAACACCATATATTTT.